This T cell receptor beta chain was documented in a study of early T cells in non-severe SARS-CoV-2 infection. Study information: Sequencing was performed on bulk RNA from unsorted whole blood, leaving chains unpaired.

Attachment of unique molecular identifiers to individual cDNA molecules was performed. One entry per CDR3 protein, called by TCRdb with MiXCR from the 5' RACE reads. The table includes 35,000 to 45,000 distinct CDR3 sequences, less than 6.5% detected once. This CDR3 contains 14 residues. Per the germline V gene, CDR1 is MDHEN and CDR2 is SYDVKM. V shed 6 bases, J shed 5 bases, and the junction held 6 bases outside the gene matches. This clonotype has a handful of counts. V is TRBV28 and J is TRBJ1-1; 10 bases are a match to TRBD1. The sequence was collected from an adult who was a healthcare worker with PCR-confirmed SARS-CoV-2 infection or an uninfected control (not recorded which). Sequences were obtained from whole blood. CDR3 loop: CASSPGTGETEAFF. Written as DNA, the CDR3 is TGTGCCAGCAGCCCCGGGACAGGGGAGACTGAAGCTTTCTTT.